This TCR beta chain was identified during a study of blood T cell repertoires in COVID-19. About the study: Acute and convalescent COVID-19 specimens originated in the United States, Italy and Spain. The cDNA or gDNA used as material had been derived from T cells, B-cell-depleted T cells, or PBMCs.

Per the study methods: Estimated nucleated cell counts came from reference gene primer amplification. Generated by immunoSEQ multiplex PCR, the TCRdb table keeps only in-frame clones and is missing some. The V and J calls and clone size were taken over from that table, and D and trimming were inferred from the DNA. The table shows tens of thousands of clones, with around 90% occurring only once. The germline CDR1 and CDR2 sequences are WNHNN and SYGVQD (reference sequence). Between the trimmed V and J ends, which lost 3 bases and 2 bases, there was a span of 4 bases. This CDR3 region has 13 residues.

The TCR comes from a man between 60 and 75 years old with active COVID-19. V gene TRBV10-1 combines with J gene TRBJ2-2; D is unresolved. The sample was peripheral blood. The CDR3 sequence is CASSDSNTGELFF. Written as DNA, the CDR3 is TGCGCCAGCAGTGACAGTAACACCGGGGAGCTGTTTTTT.